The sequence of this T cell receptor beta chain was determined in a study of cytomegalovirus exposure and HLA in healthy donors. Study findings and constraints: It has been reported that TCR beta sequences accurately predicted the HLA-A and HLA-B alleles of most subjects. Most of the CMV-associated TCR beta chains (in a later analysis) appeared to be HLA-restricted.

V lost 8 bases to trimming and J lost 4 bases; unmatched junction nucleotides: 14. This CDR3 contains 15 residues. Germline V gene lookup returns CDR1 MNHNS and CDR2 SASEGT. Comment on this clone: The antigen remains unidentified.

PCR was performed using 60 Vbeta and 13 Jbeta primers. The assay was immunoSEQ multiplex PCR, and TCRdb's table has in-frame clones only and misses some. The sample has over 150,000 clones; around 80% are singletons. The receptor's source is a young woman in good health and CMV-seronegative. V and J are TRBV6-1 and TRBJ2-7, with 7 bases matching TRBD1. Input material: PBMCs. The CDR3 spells CASGSRDRSKYEQYF. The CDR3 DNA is TGTGCCAGCGGGTCCCGGGACAGAAGTAAGTACGAGCAGTACTTC.